Presented here are 5 T cell receptor beta chains from one specimen sequenced in a study of blood T cell repertoires in COVID-19. Assay used: immunoSEQ multiplex PCR; TCRdb lists only in-frame clones, some missing. The sample carries over 300,000 clones, 85% to 90% recorded once. Sample: PBMCs or T cells enriched from blood (not recorded which). Receptors were obtained from a woman in her thirties with acute COVID-19.

The chain recombines TRBV5-1 with TRBJ1-4; possible D gene TRBD1, 6 bases. Germline CDR1 is SGHRS and CDR2 is YFSETQ. V lost 2 bases and J 8 bases, leaving 16 bases between the germline ends. This CDR3 is built from 15 residues. CDR3 sequence (DNA): TGCGCCAGCAGCTTCGAGGGGGTAAAGGGAGAAAAACTGTTTTTT. Translating it yields CASSFEGVKGEKLFF.

This clone was found once. This chain links TRBV21-1 with TRBJ1-2; the listed D gene, TRBD1, was not tested against the DNA. TRBV21-1 is labeled a pseudogene. This CDR3 contains 13 residues. DNA for the CDR3: TGTGCCAGCAGCAAACCAGGGGAGTGTGGCTACACCTTC. It encodes CASSKPGECGYTF.

In this sample, this clone turned up a few times. This sequence joins TRBV7-9 and TRBJ1-1; D remains ambiguous. Germline CDR1 and CDR2: SEHNR and FQNEAQ (reference sequence). This CDR3 comprises 11 residues. The CDR3 coding sequence is TGTGCTATTTTGGGGAGGGCTGAAGCTTTCTTT. Encoded protein: CAILGRAEAFF.

The chain has TRBV19 and TRBJ1-5; 7 bases align to TRBD1. Germline-derived CDR1 and CDR2 are LNHDA and SQIVND (reference sequence). Trimming took 5 bases from V and 2 from J; bases not matched to a gene: 6. The CDR3 contains 15 residues. DNA for the CDR3: TGTGCCAGTAGTCGACAGGGAGGCGGCAATCAGCCCCAGCATTTT. Protein sequence: CASSRQGGGNQPQHF.

This clone was detected only a few times. The chain carries TRBV7-2 and TRBJ1-5, with D maybe TRBD1 (6 bases). In germline, CDR1 is SGHTA, CDR2 FQGNSA. V lost 1 base and J lost 4, with 14 bases in between. This CDR3 is 16 amino acids long. The CDR3, as DNA: TGTGCCAGCAGCTTAGTAGGTGGACAGACTAATCAGCCCCAGCATTTT. It specifies CASSLVGGQTNQPQHF.